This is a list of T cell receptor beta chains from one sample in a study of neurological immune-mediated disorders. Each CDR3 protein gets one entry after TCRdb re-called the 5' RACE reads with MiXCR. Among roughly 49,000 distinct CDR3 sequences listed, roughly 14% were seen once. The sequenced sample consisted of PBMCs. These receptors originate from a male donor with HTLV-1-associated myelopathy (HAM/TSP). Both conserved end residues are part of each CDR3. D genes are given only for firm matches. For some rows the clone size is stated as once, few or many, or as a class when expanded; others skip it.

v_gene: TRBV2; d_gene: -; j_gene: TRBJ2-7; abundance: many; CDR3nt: TGTGCCAGCAGTGAAGAGGGGGGCGCCTACGAGCAGTACTTC; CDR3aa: CASSEEGGAYEQYF
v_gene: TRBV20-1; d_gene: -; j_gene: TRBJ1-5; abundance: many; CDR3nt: TGCAGTGCTAGAGATCGAGACACCCAGCATTTT; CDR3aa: CSARDRDTQHF
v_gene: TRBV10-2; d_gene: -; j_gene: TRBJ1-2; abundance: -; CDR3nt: TGCGCCAGCAGTGAGACGAGGTGGGGGGATGGCTACACCTTC; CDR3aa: CASSETRWGDGYTF
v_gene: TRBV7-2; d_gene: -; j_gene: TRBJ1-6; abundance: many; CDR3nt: TGTGCCAGCAGCTTAAGGTCCTATAATTCACCCCTCCACTTT; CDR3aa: CASSLRSYNSPLHF
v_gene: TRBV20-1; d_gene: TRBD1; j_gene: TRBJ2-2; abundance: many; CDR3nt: TGCAGTGCCGCGGGACAGGGGGCGGCCGGGGAGCTGTTTTTT; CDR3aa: CSAAGQGAAGELFF
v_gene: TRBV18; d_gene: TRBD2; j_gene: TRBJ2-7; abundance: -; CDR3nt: TGTGCCAGCTCACCAATTGGGGGGGACGAGCAGTACTTC; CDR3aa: CASSPIGGDEQYF
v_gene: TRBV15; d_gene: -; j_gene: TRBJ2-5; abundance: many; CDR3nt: TGTGCCACCAGCAGAGATAACTTGGAGACCCAGTACTTC; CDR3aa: CATSRDNLETQYF
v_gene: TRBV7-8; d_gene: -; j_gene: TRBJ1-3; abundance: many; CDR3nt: TGTGCCAGCAGCTTACAATTCGGGAGGGTGGAGATCTCTGGAAACACCATATATTTT; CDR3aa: CASSLQFGRVEISGNTIYF
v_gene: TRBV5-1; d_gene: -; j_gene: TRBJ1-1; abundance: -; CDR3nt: TGCGCCAGCAGCTTGGTGTCAGGGATTATGAACACTGAAGCTTTCTTT; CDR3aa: CASSLVSGIMNTEAFF
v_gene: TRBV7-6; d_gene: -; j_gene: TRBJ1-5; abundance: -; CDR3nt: TGTGCCAGCAGATTAGAAGGGTGTAAGGATCAGCCCCAGCATTTT; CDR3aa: CASRLEGCKDQPQHF
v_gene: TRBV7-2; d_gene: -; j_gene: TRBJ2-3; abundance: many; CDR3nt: TGTGCCAGCAGCCAGGGGGGGGTCCGCAACGCAGATACGCAGTATTTT; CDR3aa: CASSQGGVRNADTQYF
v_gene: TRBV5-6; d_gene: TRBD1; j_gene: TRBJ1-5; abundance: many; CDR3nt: TGTGCCAGCAGTTCGGACAGGGAAGAGCAGCCCCAGCATTTT; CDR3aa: CASSSDREEQPQHF
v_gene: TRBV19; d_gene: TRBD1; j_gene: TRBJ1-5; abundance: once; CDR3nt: TGTGCCACTCTCACCGGGACAGGGTATCATCAGCCCCAGCATTTT; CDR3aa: CATLTGTGYHQPQHF
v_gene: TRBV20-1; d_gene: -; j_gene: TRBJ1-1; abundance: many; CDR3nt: TGCAGTGCTCCCCCAGTGGGGCTGGTGAACACTGAAGCTTTCTTT; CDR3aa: CSAPPVGLVNTEAFF
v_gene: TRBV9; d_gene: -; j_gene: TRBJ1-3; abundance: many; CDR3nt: TGTGCCAGCAGCCCGACAGACCCAATCTCTGGAAACACCATATATTTT; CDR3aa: CASSPTDPISGNTIYF
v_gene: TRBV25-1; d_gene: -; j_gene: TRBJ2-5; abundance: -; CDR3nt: TGTGCCAGCAGTGAATTTGGACAAAAAGAGACCCAGTACTTC; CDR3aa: CASSEFGQKETQYF
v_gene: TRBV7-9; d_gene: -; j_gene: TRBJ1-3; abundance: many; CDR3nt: TGTGCCAGCAGTCTAAACATCGGGGCTGAAGCTGGAAACACCATATATTTT; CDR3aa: CASSLNIGAEAGNTIYF
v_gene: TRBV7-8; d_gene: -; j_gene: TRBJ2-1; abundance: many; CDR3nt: TGTGCCAGCAGCCAAAGAGGGGATATTGACAATGAGCAGTTCTTC; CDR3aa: CASSQRGDIDNEQFF
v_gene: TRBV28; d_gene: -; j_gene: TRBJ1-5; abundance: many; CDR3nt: TGTGCCAGCAGCTTAGGGAGTCAGCCCCAGCATTTT; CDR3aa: CASSLGSQPQHF
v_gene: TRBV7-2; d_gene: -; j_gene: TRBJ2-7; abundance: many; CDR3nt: TGTGCCAGCAGCTTAGCGGGCCTTTCCTACGAGCAGTACTTC; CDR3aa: CASSLAGLSYEQYF
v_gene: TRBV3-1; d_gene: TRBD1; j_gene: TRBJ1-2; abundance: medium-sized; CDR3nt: TGTGCCAGCAGCCAAGAGAGCTTACAGGGGAACTATGGCTACACCTTC; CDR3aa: CASSQESLQGNYGYTF
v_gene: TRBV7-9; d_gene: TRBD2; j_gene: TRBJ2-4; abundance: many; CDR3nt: TGTGCCAGCAGCGTCACTAGCGGGGGAAACATTCAGTACTTC; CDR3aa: CASSVTSGGNIQYF
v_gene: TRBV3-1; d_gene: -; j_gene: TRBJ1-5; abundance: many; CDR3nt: TGTGCCAGCAGCCAATTCCTGGGGAATGGTCAGCCCCAGCATTTT; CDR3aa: CASSQFLGNGQPQHF
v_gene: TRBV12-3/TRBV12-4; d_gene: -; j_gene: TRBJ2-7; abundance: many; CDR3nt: TGTGCCAGCAGTTTATCCAGCTTCTACGAGCAGTACTTC; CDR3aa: CASSLSSFYEQYF
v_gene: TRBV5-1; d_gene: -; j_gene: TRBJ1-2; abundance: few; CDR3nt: TGCGCCAGCAGCACCGGGAGCGCTAACTATGGCTACACCTTC; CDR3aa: CASSTGSANYGYTF